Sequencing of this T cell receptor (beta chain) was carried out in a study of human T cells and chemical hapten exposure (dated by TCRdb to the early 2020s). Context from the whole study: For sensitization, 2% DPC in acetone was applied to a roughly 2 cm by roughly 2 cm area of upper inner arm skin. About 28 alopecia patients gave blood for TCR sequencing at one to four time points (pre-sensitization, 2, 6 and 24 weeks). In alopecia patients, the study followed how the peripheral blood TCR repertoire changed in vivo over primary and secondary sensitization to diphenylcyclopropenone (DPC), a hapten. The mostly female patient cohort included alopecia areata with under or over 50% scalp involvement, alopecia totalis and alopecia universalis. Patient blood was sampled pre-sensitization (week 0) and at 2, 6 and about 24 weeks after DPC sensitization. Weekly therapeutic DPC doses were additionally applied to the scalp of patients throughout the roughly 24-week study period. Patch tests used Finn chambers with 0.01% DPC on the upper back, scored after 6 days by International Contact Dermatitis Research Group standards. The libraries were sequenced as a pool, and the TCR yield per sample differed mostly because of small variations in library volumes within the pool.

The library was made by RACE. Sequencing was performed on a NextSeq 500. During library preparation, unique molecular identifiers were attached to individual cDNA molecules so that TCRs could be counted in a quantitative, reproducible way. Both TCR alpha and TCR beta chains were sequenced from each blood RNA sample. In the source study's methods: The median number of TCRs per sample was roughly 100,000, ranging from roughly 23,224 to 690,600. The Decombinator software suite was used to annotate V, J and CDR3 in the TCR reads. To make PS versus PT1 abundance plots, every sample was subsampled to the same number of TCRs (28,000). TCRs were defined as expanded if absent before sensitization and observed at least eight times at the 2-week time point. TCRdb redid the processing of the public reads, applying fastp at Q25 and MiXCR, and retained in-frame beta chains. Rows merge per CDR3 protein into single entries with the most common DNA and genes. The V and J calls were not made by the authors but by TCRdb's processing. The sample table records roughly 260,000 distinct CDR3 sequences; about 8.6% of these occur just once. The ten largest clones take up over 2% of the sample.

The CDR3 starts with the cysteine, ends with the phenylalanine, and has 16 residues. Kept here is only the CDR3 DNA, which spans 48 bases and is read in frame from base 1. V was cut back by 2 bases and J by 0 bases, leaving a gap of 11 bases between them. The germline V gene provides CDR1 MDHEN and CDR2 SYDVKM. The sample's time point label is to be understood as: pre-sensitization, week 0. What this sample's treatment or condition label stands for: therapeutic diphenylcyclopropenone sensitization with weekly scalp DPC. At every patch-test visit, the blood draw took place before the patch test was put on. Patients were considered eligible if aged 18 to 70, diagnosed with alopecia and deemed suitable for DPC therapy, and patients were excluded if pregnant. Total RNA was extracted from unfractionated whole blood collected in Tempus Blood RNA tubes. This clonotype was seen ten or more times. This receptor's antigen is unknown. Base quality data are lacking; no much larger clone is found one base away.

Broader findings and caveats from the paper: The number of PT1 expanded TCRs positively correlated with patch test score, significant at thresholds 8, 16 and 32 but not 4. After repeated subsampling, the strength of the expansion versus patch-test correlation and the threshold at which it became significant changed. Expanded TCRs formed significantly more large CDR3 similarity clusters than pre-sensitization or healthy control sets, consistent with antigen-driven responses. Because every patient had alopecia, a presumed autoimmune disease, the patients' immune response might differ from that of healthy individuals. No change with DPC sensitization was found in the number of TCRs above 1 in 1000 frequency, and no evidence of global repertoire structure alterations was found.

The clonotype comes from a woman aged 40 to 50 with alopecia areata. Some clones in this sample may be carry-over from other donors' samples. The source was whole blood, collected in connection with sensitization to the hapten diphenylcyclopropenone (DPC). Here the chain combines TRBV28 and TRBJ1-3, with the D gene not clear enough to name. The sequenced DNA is TGTGCCAGCAGTTTAGACTCAGCTCTCTCTGGAAACACCATATATTTT. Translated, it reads CASSLDSALSGNTIYF.